The 29 T cell receptor beta chains below all came from one sample that was sequenced in a study of blood T cell repertoires in COVID-19. Data came from immunoSEQ multiplex PCR; TCRdb stores just in-frame clones and leaves some out. The repertoire holds approximately 260,000 clones, around 85% seen once, with 2.5% to 3.5% in the top ten. Sequencing was performed on PBMCs or T cells enriched from blood (not recorded which). These receptors all stem from a woman between 40 and 50 years old with acute COVID-19.

V and J are TRBV5-4 and TRBJ2-1; 7 nucleotides line up with TRBD2. The CDR3 contains 16 residues. The V segment lost 3 bases and the J segment 7 bases; nucleotides outside the gene matches: 13. Germline CDR1 is SGHNT and CDR2 is YYREEE (reference sequence). The CDR3 DNA sequence: TGTGCCAGCAGCTCGGGACTGGGGGGGATATTTAATGAGCAGTTCTTC. It encodes CASSSGLGGIFNEQFF.

In nucleotides, the CDR3 is TGTGCCAGCAGCGACCAACAGGGTTGGAGCTACACCTTC. Protein sequence: CASSDQQGWSYTF. This sequence joins TRBV7-9 and TRBJ1-2; TRBD1 might be the D (6 bases). V shed 5 bases and J shed 9 bases, with 16 bases lying between them. This CDR3 comprises 13 residues. Germline V lookup: CDR1 SEHNR, CDR2 FQNEAQ (reference sequence).

This clone was counted only a few times. The chain joins TRBV28 to TRBJ1-2; TRBD1 is a possible D gene (5 bases). Germline CDR1 MDHEN, CDR2 SYDVKM. V dropped 6 bases and J dropped 2 bases, with 10 bases sitting between them. The CDR3 length is 13 residues. The CDR3 DNA sequence: TGTGCCAGCAGCCCCGACAGAAACTATGGCTACACCTTC. The encoded protein is CASSPDRNYGYTF.

The rearrangement links TRBV15 to TRBJ1-6, with 7 bases matching TRBD1. The CDR3 has 20 amino acids. V shed 0 bases, J shed 8 bases, and the junction held 19 bases outside the gene matches. Germline V gene lookup returns CDR1 LNHNV and CDR2 YYDKDF (reference sequence). The CDR3 region has the DNA TGTGCCACCAGCAGAGATGCCGCTTTTGTGACAGGGAGTTCAGATTCACCCCTCCACTTT. It encodes CATSRDAAFVTGSSDSPLHF.

This clone was observed a few times. V and J are TRBV7-9 and TRBJ1-1; 11 bases are a match to TRBD1. The CDR3 extends over 15 amino acids. Germline values: CDR1 SEHNR, CDR2 FQNEAQ (reference sequence). Trimming cost V 6 bases and J 9 bases; bases outside gene matches: 12. For the CDR3, the DNA is TGTGCCAGCAGTTCAGTTGGACAGGGGGCTTTGAAAGCTTTCTTT. Protein product: CASSSVGQGALKAFF.

This clone was seen once. CDR3 in amino acids: CASSLALGRGLETQYF. The CDR3 DNA is TGTGCCAGCAGCTTAGCGTTAGGGCGGGGGCTGGAGACCCAGTACTTC. The chain employs TRBV7-9 and TRBJ2-5; the D gene is possibly TRBD2 (7 bases). The germline gives CDR1 SEHNR, CDR2 FQNEAQ (reference sequence). The V end was cut by 0 bases, the J end by 5 bases, with 16 bases between. The CDR3 spans 16 residues.

This chain uses TRBV11-2 with TRBJ2-2; 11 bases are a match to TRBD2. CDR1 is SGHAT and CDR2 is FQNNGV in the germline V gene. The junction had 10 bases not matched to a gene; V was cut back by 4 bases and J by 6 bases. CDR3 length equals 17 residues. This CDR3 is CASSSRLAGNRAGELFF. DNA for the CDR3: TGTGCCAGCAGCTCGAGACTAGCGGGAAATCGAGCCGGGGAGCTGTTTTTT. Complete variable domain (other parts from reference TRBV11-2 and TRBJ2-2): EAGVAQSPRYKIIEKRQSVAFWCNPISGHATLYWYQQILGQGPKLLIQFQNNGVVDDSQLPKDRFSAERLKGVDSTLKIQPAKLEDSAVYLCASSSRLAGNRAGELFFGEGSRLTVL.

The chain carries TRBV11-3 and TRBJ2-7, with 16 nucleotides matching TRBD2. This CDR3 contains 18 residues. V lost 5 bases to trimming and J lost 5 bases; unmatched junction nucleotides: 12. Germline CDR1 SGHNT, CDR2 YENEEA. The CDR3 DNA is TGTGCCAGCAGCCTACGCCCGGGACTAGCGGGAGGGCCCAACGAGCAGTACTTC. The encoded protein is CASSLRPGLAGGPNEQYF. The variable domain in full, completed from reference TRBV11-3 and TRBJ2-7, reads EAGVVQSPRYKIIEKKQPVAFWCNPISGHNTLYWYLQNLGQGPELLIRYENEEAVDDSQLPKDRFSAERLKGVDSTLKIQPAELGDSAVYLCASSLRPGLAGGPNEQYFGPGTRLTVT.

This chain connects TRBV12-3 or TRBV12-4 to TRBJ2-7; D unresolved. Deletions cut 8 bases from V and 4 bases from J, with 15 bases between. CDR3 size: 13 residues. The CDR3 loop is CASRMAPLYEQYF. In DNA, the CDR3 is TGTGCCAGCCGAATGGCCCCCTTATACGAGCAGTACTTC.

V and J are TRBV19 and TRBJ1-1; 7 bases are a match to TRBD1. Germline V lookup: CDR1 LNHDA, CDR2 SQIVND (reference sequence). V was pared by 3 bases and J by 3 bases, with 16 bases of the junction left unmatched. The CDR3 has 18 amino acids. The CDR3 reads CASSISQSWDRDHTEAFF. DNA for the CDR3: TGTGCCAGTAGTATTTCGCAGTCGTGGGACAGAGATCACACTGAAGCTTTCTTT. The whole variable domain, remainder taken from reference TRBV19 and TRBJ1-1, is DGGITQSPKYLFRKEGQNVTLSCEQNLNHDAMYWYRQDPGQGLRLIYYSQIVNDFQKGDIAEGYSVSREKKESFPLTVTSAQKNPTAFYLCASSISQSWDRDHTEAFFGQGTRLTVV.

This clone was counted a few times. The chain joins TRBV7-6 to TRBJ1-6; 7 positions match TRBD1. The CDR3 is 14 residues long. Trimming removed 5 bases from V and 6 bases from J; junction bases left unmatched: 4. The germline V gene has CDR1 SGHVS and CDR2 FNYEAQ. CDR3 bases: TGTGCCAGCAGCGCCCGGGACAGTAATTCACCCCTCCACTTT. Amino acid sequence: CASSARDSNSPLHF.

The rearrangement joins TRBV29-1 to TRBJ2-7; tentatively, D is TRBD1 (6 bases). This CDR3 has 13 residues. Trimming cost V 2 bases and J 5 bases, with 13 bases left between them. Germline V lookup: CDR1 SQVTM, CDR2 ANQGSEA. The CDR3, as DNA: TGCAGCGTTGAACAGACAGGAGGCCACGAGCAGTACTTC. This translates into CSVEQTGGHEQYF.

J is TRBJ2-3 and V is TRBV3-1 (or the pseudogene TRBV3-2); no clear D gene. Trimming left V 1 base short and J 2 bases short, with 13 bases between. The length of the CDR3 is 16 residues. The germline V gene has CDR1 LGHDT and CDR2 YNNKEL (reference sequence). The DNA of the CDR3 is TGTGCCAGCAGCCAAGCAGCTAGAAGCGCCACAGATACGCAGTATTTT. Encoded protein: CASSQAARSATDTQYF.

Written as DNA, the CDR3 is TGTGCCAGCAGGCGACAGGGGGCGGTCACCGGGGAGCTGTTTTTT. It encodes CASRRQGAVTGELFF. V and J are TRBV6-5 and TRBJ2-2; 10 bases are shared with TRBD1. CDR3 size: 15 residues. Per germline, CDR1 MNHEY and CDR2 SVGAGI. After removal of 6 bases from V and 4 bases from J, the junction contained 5 bases not matched to a gene.

The chain couples TRBV18 to TRBJ2-3, with 7 bases identical to TRBD1. Germline V gene lookup returns CDR1 KGHSH and CDR2 LQKENI. The CDR3 spans 17 residues. V shed 4 bases, J shed 4 bases, and the junction held 14 bases outside the gene matches. The CDR3 loop reads CASSRSVPDRAADTQYF. In DNA form, the CDR3 reads TGTGCCAGCTCACGAAGCGTACCAGACAGGGCGGCAGATACGCAGTATTTT.

This sequence joins TRBV6-5 and TRBJ1-2; no clear D. Germline V gene sequence: CDR1 MNHEY, CDR2 SVGAGI. V dropped 7 bases and J dropped 6 bases, with 15 bases sitting between them. This CDR3 has 13 residues. The CDR3 region is CASNQMVGDGYTF. The CDR3 nucleotides are TGTGCCAGCAACCAAATGGTCGGGGATGGCTACACCTTC.

This clone is a singleton in its sample. The chain joins TRBV5-6 to TRBJ2-7; 11 positions agree with TRBD2. The CDR3 consists of 18 residues. The junction had 13 bases not matched to a gene; V was cut back by 0 bases and J by 5 bases. The germline V gene has CDR1 SGHDT and CDR2 YYEEEE. CDR3: CASSLGEVTSGERNEQYF. The CDR3 nucleotides are TGTGCCAGCAGCTTGGGGGAGGTGACTAGCGGGGAACGAAACGAGCAGTACTTC.

The chain combines TRBV7-9 with TRBJ1-4; D is undetermined. Trimming stripped 6 bases from V and 1 base from J, with 9 bases between. This CDR3 contains 14 residues. CDR1 is SEHNR and CDR2 is FQNEAQ in the germline V gene (reference sequence). The CDR3 is CASSNPGTNEKLFF. The CDR3 nucleotides read TGTGCCAGCAGTAATCCGGGAACTAATGAAAAACTGTTTTTT.

The chain is built from TRBV2 and TRBJ1-4, with TRBD1 identical over 12 bases. Germline V gene data show CDR1 as SNHLY and CDR2 as FYNNEI. The CDR3 covers 16 residues. J gave up 12 bases and V 2 bases, and 10 bases lay outside the gene matches. The CDR3 DNA reads TGTGCCAGCAGTGAAAAAGGCGGGACAGGGGGCGCAGAACTGTTTTTT. This codes for CASSEKGGTGGAELFF. Full variable domain (outside the CDR3, taken from reference TRBV2 and TRBJ1-4): EPEVTQTPSHQVTQMGQEVILRCVPISNHLYFYWYRQILGQKVEFLVSFYNNEISEKSEIFDDQFSVERPDGSNFTLKIRSTKLEDSAMYFCASSEKGGTGGAELFFGSGTQLSVL.

For this clone: One end of the junction varies from germline; a read error may be responsible. The same CDR3 arises from other DNA sequences in this sample as well. V gene TRBV11-3 combines with J gene TRBJ2-7; D call uncertain. From germline, CDR1 is SGHNT and CDR2 YENEEA. This CDR3 comprises 16 residues. The DNA for the CDR3 is TGTGCCAGCAGCTCCACCCCCACGACAAATTCCTACGAACAGTACTTC. It encodes CASSSTPTTNSYEQYF.

The V call is TRBV20-1, the J call TRBJ2-3; TRBD2 matches 8 bases. The CDR3 totals 16 residues. In germline, CDR1 is DFQATT, CDR2 SNEGSKA (reference sequence). V dropped 3 bases and J dropped 0; count of bases not matched to a gene: 8. CDR3 coding DNA: TGCAGTGCTAGTGAGGGTAGCGGGACTAGCACAGATACGCAGTATTTT. Its protein product is CSASEGSGTSTDTQYF.

The chain has TRBV9 and TRBJ2-1; the match to TRBD2 covers 12 bases. The CDR3 consists of 15 residues. CDR1 SGDLS and CDR2 YYNGEE come from the germline V gene. Trimming cost V 3 bases and J 3 bases; bases outside gene matches: 1. For the CDR3, the DNA is TGTGCCAGCAGCGAGACTAGCGGGAGCTACAATGAGCAGTTCTTC. It encodes CASSETSGSYNEQFF. Full variable domain (remainder filled in from reference TRBV9 and TRBJ2-1): DSGVTQTPKHLITATGQRVTLRCSPRSGDLSVYWYQQSLDQGLQFLIQYYNGEERAKGNILERFSAQQFPDLHSELNLSSLELGDSALYFCASSETSGSYNEQFFGPGTRLTVL.

The chain joins TRBV6-5 to TRBJ2-1, with a weak D call TRBD1 (6 bases). The germline gives CDR1 MNHEY, CDR2 SVGAGI. The CDR3 runs to 14 residues. Trimming left V 4 bases short and J 6 bases short, with 13 bases between. The CDR3 sequence is CASSSPGERNEQFF. CDR3 bases: TGTGCCAGCAGTTCCCCAGGGGAGCGCAATGAGCAGTTCTTC.

V and J are TRBV30 and TRBJ1-4, with TRBD1 matching 10 bases. The V gene end was trimmed by 5 bases and the J gene end by 4 bases; junction bases not matched to a gene: 4. Germline V gene sequence: CDR1 GTSNPN, CDR2 SVGIG (reference sequence). The CDR3 sequence is 14 residues long. The CDR3 DNA reads TGTGCCTGGGGACAGGGGGGCTTTAATGAAAAACTGTTTTTT. Translation: CAWGQGGFNEKLFF.

The rearrangement uses TRBV7-9 and TRBJ1-1; D is unclear. Trimming cost V 2 bases and J 4 bases, with 11 bases left between them. Per the germline V gene, CDR1 is SEHNR and CDR2 is FQNEAQ (reference sequence). The length of the CDR3 is 14 residues. The CDR3 DNA follows: TGTGCCAGCAGCTTATGGGAGGGCGTCACTGAAGCTTTCTTT. Its translation: CASSLWEGVTEAFF.

There are a few counts of this clone. The chain combines TRBV30 with TRBJ1-3; 9 bases map to TRBD1. V shed 5 bases and J 4 bases; nucleotides not matched to a gene: 3. The CDR3 is 13 amino acids. Germline V CDR1 and CDR2: GTSNPN, SVGIG (reference sequence). CDR3 nucleotide sequence: TGTGCCTGGGCCGGGACAGGGGGAAACACCATATATTTT. Protein product: CAWAGTGGNTIYF.

The V gene is TRBV28, the J gene TRBJ1-2; D not resolved. V was trimmed by 6 bases and J by 0 bases, leaving 5 bases between them. This CDR3 comprises 12 residues. CDR1 and CDR2 from the germline V gene are MDHEN and SYDVKM. The CDR3: CASRVANYGYTF. The CDR3 DNA follows: TGTGCCAGCAGGGTAGCTAACTATGGCTACACCTTC.

The CDR3: CAISEETSDYEQYF. The DNA of the CDR3 is TGTGCCATCAGTGAGGAGACTAGCGACTACGAGCAGTACTTC. V and J are TRBV10-3 and TRBJ2-7, with 8 bases matching TRBD2. The CDR3 runs 14 residues. With 2 bases clipped from V and 3 bases from J, the junction kept 3 bases outside the gene matches. CDR1 and CDR2 (germline): ENHRY, SYGVKD.

The V call is TRBV11-2, the J call TRBJ2-5, with D tentatively TRBD1 (5 bases). CDR1 is SGHAT, CDR2 FQNNGV, per germline. The germline V and J ends were trimmed by 1 base and 5 bases, with 11 bases remaining between them. The CDR3 consists of 14 residues. CDR3 bases: TGTGCCAGCAGCTTAGTAGGGGTATTCGAGACCCAGTACTTC. Its protein product is CASSLVGVFETQYF.